This T cell receptor beta chain was found in a study of cytomegalovirus exposure and HLA in healthy donors. Study outcomes and limitations: HLA alleles showed associations with 16,951 TCR beta sequences in a later analysis, at a 0.05 false discovery rate. In a later analysis, a missense DCLRE1C variant was linked to TCR beta V- and J-gene trimming.

Both 60 Vbeta primers and 13 Jbeta primers went into the PCR. This table comes from immunoSEQ multiplex PCR, and its TCRdb copy is limited to in-frame clones, with some not included. The repertoire holds 110,000 to 150,000 clones, with about three quarters as singletons. As concerns this clone: Antigen specificity is unknown.

Material: PBMCs. The TCR was taken from a male donor in good health and CMV-seronegative.

CDR3 nucleotides: TGTGCCAGTAGTATACCGGGACAGGTCTACGAGCAGTACTTC. Translation: CASSIPGQVYEQYF. The V gene is TRBV19, the J gene TRBJ2-7; 8 bases fit TRBD1. The CDR3 spans 14 residues. V lost 2 bases and J lost 3; bases outside the gene matches: 3. CDR1 and CDR2 from the germline V gene are LNHDA and SQIVND (reference sequence). Full variable domain (rest looked up from reference TRBV19 and TRBJ2-7): DGGITQSPKYLFRKEGQNVTLSCEQNLNHDAMYWYRQDPGQGLRLIYYSQIVNDFQKGDIAEGYSVSREKKESFPLTVTSAQKNPTAFYLCASSIPGQVYEQYFGPGTRLTVT.